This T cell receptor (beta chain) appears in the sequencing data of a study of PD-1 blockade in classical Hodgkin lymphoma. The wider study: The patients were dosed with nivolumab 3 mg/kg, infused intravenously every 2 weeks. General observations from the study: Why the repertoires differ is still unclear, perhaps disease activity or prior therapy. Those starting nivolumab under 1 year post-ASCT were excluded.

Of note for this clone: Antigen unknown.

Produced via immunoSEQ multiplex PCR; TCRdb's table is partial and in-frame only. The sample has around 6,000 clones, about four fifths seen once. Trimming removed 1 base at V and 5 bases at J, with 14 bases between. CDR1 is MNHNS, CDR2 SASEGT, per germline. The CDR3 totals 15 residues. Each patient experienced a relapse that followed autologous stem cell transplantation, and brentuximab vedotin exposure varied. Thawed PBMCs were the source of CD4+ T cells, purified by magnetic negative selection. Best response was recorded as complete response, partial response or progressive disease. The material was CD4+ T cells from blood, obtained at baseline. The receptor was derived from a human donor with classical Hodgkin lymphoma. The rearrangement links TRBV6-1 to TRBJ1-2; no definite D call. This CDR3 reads CASSEGPPGRYGYTF. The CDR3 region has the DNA TGTGCCAGCAGTGAAGGGCCGCCTGGCCGGTATGGCTACACCTTC.